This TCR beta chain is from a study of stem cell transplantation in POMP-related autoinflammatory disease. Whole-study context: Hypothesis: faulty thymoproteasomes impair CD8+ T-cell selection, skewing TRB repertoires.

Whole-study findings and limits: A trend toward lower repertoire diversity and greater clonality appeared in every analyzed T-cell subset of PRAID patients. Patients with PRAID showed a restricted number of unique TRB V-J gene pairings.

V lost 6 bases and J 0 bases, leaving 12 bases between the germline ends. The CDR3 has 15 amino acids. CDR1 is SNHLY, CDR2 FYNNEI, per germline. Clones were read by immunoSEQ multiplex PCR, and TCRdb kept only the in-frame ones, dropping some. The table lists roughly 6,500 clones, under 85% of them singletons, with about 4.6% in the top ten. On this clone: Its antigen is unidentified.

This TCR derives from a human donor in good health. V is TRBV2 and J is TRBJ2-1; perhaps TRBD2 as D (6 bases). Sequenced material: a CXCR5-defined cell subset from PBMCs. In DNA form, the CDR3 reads TGTGCCAGCAGCATGGCGGGGAACTCCTACAATGAGCAGTTCTTC. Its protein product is CASSMAGNSYNEQFF. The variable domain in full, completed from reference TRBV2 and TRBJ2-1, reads EPEVTQTPSHQVTQMGQEVILRCVPISNHLYFYWYRQILGQKVEFLVSFYNNEISEKSEIFDDQFSVERPDGSNFTLKIRSTKLEDSAMYFCASSMAGNSYNEQFFGPGTRLTVL.